This TCR beta chain came from a study of OX40 agonist ivuxolimab in advanced cancers. Study-wide background: Patients receiving dose escalation had hepatocellular carcinoma, melanoma, renal cell or head and neck cancer.

Whole-study results and caveats: Clonal expansion by week 6 occurred in CD4+ and CD8+ blood T cells (at 0.1 to 3.0 mg/kg).

In the case of this clone: What it binds is unknown.

The assay was immunoSEQ multiplex PCR, and TCRdb's table has in-frame clones only and misses some. Of tens of thousands of clones listed, 84% are singletons. This CDR3 region has 14 residues. V lost 0 bases and J 7 bases, leaving 13 bases between the germline ends. Germline V CDR1 and CDR2: SGHRS, YFSETQ. The sequenced sample was CD4+ or CD8+ T cells sorted from blood, obtained in a trial of the OX40 agonist ivuxolimab. This clonotype was sampled from an adult with an advanced solid tumor such as melanoma, head and neck, liver or kidney cancer. The V gene is TRBV5-1, the J gene TRBJ1-2; TRBD1 is a possible D gene (5 bases). CDR3 DNA: TGCGCCAGCAGCTTGGTATCGGATGGGGCTGGCTACACCTTC. Protein product: CASSLVSDGAGYTF.